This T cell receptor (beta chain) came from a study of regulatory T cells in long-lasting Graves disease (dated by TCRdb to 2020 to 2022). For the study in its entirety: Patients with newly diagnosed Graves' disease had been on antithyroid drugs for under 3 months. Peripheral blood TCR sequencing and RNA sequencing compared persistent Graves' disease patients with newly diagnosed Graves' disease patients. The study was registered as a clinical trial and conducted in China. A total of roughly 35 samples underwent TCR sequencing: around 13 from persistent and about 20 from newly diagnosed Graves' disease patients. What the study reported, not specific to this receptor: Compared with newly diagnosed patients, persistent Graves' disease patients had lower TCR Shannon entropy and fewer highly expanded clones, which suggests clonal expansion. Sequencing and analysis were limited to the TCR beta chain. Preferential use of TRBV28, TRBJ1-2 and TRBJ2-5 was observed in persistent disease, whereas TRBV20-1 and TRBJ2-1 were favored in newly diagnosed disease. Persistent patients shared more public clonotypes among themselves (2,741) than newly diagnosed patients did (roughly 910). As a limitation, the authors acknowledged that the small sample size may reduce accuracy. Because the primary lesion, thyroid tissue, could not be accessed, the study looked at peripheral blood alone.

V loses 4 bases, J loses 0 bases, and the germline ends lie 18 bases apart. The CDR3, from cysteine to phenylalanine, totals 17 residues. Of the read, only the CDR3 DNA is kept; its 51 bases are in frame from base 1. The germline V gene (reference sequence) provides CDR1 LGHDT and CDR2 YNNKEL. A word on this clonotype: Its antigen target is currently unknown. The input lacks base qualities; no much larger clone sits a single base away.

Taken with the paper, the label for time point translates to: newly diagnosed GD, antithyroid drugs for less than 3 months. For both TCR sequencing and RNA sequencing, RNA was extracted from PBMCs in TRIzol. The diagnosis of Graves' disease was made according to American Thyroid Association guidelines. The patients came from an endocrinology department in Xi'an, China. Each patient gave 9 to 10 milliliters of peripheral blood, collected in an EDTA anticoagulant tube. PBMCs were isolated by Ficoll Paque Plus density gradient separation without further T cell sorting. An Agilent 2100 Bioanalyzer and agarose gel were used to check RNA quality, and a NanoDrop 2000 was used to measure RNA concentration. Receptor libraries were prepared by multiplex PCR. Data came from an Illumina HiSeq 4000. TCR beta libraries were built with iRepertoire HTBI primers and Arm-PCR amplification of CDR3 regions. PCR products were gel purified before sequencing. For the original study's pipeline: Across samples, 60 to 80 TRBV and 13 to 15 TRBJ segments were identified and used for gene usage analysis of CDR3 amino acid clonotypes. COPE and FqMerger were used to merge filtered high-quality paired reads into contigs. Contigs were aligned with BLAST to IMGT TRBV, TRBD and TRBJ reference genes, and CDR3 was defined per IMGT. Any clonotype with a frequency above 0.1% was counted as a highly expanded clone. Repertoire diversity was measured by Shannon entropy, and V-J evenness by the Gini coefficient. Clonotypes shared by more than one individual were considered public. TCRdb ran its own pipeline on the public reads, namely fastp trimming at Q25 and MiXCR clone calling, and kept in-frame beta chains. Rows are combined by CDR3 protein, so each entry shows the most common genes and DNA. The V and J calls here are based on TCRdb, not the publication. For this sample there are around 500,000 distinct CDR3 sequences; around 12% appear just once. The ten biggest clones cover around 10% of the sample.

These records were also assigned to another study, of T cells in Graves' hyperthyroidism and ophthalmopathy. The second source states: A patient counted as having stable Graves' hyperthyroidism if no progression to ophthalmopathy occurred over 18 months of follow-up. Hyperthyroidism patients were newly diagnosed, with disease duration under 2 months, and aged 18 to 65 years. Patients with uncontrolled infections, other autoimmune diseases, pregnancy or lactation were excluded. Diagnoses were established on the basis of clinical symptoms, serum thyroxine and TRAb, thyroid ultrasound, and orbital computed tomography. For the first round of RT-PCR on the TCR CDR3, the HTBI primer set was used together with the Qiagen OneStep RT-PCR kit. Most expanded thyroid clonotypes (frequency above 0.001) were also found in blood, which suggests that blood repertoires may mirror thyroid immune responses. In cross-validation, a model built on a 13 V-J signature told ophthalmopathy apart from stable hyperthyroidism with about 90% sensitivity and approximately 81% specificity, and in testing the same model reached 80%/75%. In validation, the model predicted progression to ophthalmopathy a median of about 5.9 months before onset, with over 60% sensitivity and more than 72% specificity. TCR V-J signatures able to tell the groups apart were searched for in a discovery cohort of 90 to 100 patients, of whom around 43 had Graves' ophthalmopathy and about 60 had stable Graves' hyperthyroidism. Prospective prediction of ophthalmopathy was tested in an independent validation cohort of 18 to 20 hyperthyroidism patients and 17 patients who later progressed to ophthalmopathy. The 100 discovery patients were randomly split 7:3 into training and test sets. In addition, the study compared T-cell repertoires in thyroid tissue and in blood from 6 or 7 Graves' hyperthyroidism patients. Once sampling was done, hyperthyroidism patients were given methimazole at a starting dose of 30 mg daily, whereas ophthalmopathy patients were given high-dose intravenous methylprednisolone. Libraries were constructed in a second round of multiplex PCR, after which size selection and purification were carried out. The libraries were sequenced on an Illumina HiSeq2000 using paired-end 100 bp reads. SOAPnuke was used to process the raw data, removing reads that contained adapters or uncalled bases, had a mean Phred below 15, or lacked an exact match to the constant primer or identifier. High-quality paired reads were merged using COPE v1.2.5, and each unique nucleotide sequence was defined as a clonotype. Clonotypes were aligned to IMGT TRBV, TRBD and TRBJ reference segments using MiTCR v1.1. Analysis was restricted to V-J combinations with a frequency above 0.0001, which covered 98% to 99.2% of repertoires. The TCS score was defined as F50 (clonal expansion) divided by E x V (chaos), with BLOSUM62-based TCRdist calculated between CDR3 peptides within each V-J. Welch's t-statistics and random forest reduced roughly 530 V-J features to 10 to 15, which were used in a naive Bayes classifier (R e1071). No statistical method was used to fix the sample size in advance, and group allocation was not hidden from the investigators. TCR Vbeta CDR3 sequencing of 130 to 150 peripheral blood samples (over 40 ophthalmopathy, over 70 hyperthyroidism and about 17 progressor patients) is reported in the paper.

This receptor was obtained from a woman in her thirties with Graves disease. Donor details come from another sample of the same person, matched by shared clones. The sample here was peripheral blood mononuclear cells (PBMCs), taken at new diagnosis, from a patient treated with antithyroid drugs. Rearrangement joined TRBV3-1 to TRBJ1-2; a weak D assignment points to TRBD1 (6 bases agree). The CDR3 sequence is CASSPNGGASTNYGYTF. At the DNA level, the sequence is TGTGCCAGCAGCCCGAACGGGGGGGCCAGTACTAACTATGGCTACACCTTC.